Reported below is one TCR beta chain. The data are from a study of shared clonotypes between healthy human individuals. Clones were sequenced by immunoSEQ multiplex PCR, and TCRdb holds only the in-frame ones, with some missing. Here the sample spans roughly 2,500,000 clones, over 85% being singletons. Trimming shortened V by 6 bases and J by 0 bases, and 12 bases separated the two germline ends. The CDR3 spans 15 residues. CDR1 MDHEN and CDR2 SYDVKM come from the germline V gene. This chain connects TRBV28 to TRBJ1-5; D is unresolved. The specimen sequenced was naive CD4+ T cells from PBMCs. The subset was: CD45RA+ positively selected. This receptor was identified in a man younger than 30 in good health. Some clones in this sample may be carry-over from other donors' samples. The CDR3 protein is CASRSPVGSNQPQHF. The DNA of the CDR3 is TGTGCCAGCAGGTCCCCGGTGGGTAGCAATCAGCCCCAGCATTTT.